This TCR beta chain is from a study of TIL therapy for anti-PD-1-resistant metastatic lung cancer (TCRdb year 2021). Broadly, across the study: Tumors were collected before any PD-1/PD-L1 blockade, after which patients were given nivolumab, and patients who progressed were given lymphodepletion, an infusion of expanded TIL and IL-2. T cell receptor beta sequencing of tumor and peripheral blood was used to follow clonotypes across the tumor, the expanded TIL product and serial blood samples. Across the cohort, whole-exome sequencing showed a median non-synonymous tumor mutation burden of approximately 1.5 mutations per megabase. Most of the cohort had lung adenocarcinoma, a handful of tumors were EGFR-mutant and two were ALK-rearranged, and half of the patients were current or former smokers. A median age of roughly 55 years (range about 35-80) and a median tumor PD-L1 proportion score of about 5.4% were recorded among enrolled patients. The full study reports these points: Infused TIL clonotypes partially replaced the baseline peripheral repertoire then decayed over months, with no apparent association between persistence and response. The cohort was highly selected, with more treatment-naive, never-smoker and oncogene-addicted patients than typical, limiting generalizability. The study protocol defined all tumor marker inferences as exploratory.

This clone was recorded only once. Its cognate antigen has yet to be identified. There are no base qualities to consult, and no much larger clone falls within one base. TCR beta CDR3 regions were amplified from genomic DNA by bias-controlled multiplex PCR with the immunoSEQ v3 hsTCRB kit. An Illumina NextSeq 500 was used to sequence the TCR libraries, reaching around 1.8 million read pairs at survey level or 5-6 million at deep level. The study's own analysis went as follows. V, D and J genes were assigned, non-productive sequences were removed, and clonality was reported by immunoSEQ Analyzer software. To compare repertoires between infused TIL and blood, productive Simpson clonality was used along with the Morisita overlap index of productive TRB rearrangements. Absolute clonotype counts in blood were estimated by multiplying the lymphocyte count by the CD3+ fraction and by the productive frequency of the clone. TCRdb holds this immuneACCESS table with in-frame rearrangements only. Some clones are missing; in checked studies, unresolved V genes explain under half, and the rest has no known cause. That table gives V, J and clone size, and the DNA gave D and trimming. In all, the sample holds about 59,000 clones, and about 70% of those were seen once. The ten largest make up 1.5% to 2% of the sample.

The CDR3 spans 16 residues, from the cysteine through the phenylalanine. Only the CDR3 part of the read is kept: 48 bases, read in frame from the first base. For CDR1 and CDR2, the germline V gene (reference sequence) lists SGHKS and YYEKEE. For this chain, trimming is 4 bases at the V end and 1 base at the J end, and the number of junction bases without a gene match is 11. The time point label of this sample denotes: pre-treatment sample, taken before nivolumab and TIL therapy. Adults with stage 4 NSCLC were enrolled in a dual-center phase I trial from late 2017 to January 2020. The samples were drawn from an open-label, single-arm phase I trial testing tumor-infiltrating lymphocyte therapy combined with nivolumab in advanced non-small cell lung cancer. Mononuclear cells from blood collected in EDTA tubes were isolated on a Ficoll gradient and snap-frozen as pellets, and DNA was then extracted using a Qiagen mini-prep kit.

The sequenced sample was blood, obtained at baseline. The chain joins TRBV5-5 to TRBJ2-7, and TRBD1 aligns with 7 junction nucleotides. This TCR derives from a person aged 25-85 years with non-small cell lung cancer. The DNA is TGTGCCAGCAGCATATCCACAGGGGTTAGATCCTACGAGCAGTACTTC. Its coded protein is CASSISTGVRSYEQYF. The CDR3, completed at both ends by the reference TRBV5-5 and TRBJ2-7 genes, gives the full variable domain DAGVTQSPTHLIKTRGQQVTLRCSPISGHKSVSWYQQVLGQGPQFIFQYYEKEERGRGNFPDRFSARQFPNYSSELNVNALLLGDSALYLCASSISTGVRSYEQYFGPGTRLTVT.